This T cell receptor beta chain was recorded in a study of T-cell memory formation after mild COVID-19. This clonotype has more than one count but fewer than ten. TCRdb reprocessed the 5' RACE reads via MiXCR and lists one record per CDR3 protein. Of hundreds of thousands of distinct CDR3 sequences detected, 25% to 30% appear once; the ten largest clones hold roughly 12%. The CDR3 totals 16 residues. From germline, CDR1 is SGDLS and CDR2 YYNGEE. Trimming removed 4 bases at V and 0 bases at J, with 17 bases between. Sequencing was carried out using PBMCs or a T cell subset sorted from them (not recorded which). The clonotype originates from an adult woman who had mild COVID-19 (a few samples of this study predate the infection). Cell type and time point are not known. The chain has TRBV9 and TRBJ2-7; a possible D gene is TRBD2 (6 bases). CDR3 protein: CASSPPGDQSSYEQYF. Written as DNA, the CDR3 is TGTGCCAGCAGCCCCCCGGGGGACCAGAGCTCCTACGAGCAGTACTTC.